Listed below are T cell receptor beta chains from one sample, sequenced in a study of OX40 agonist ivuxolimab in advanced cancers. Profiling relied on immunoSEQ multiplex PCR, and the TCRdb table lists in-frame clones only, not all of them. The table has more than 75,000 clones, roughly 86% seen once. The sequencing used CD4+ or CD8+ T cells sorted from blood, collected in a trial of the OX40 agonist ivuxolimab. Every receptor here comes from an adult with an advanced solid tumor such as melanoma, head and neck, liver or kidney cancer. Each CDR3 is given with its conserved first and last residue. The D gene is left open where the match is weak. Only some rows state a clone size, as once, few, many or a class for expanded clones.

cdr3_aa	cdr3_nt	d_call	v_call	clone_size	j_call
CASSLTGKAFF	TGTGCCAGCAGCTTAACGGGAAAAGCTTTCTTT	NA	TRBV7-6	NA	TRBJ1-1
CASSQEQGAGGYTF	TGCGCCAGCAGCCAGGAACAGGGGGCGGGAGGCTACACCTTC	TRBD1	TRBV4-3	NA	TRBJ1-2
CASSPSITDTQYF	TGTGCCAGCTCACCATCGATAACAGATACGCAGTATTTT	NA	TRBV18	NA	TRBJ2-3
CATSRDFGAETQYF	TGTGCCACCAGCAGAGATTTTGGGGCGGAGACCCAGTACTTC	NA	TRBV15	NA	TRBJ2-5
CASSEIDRDGYGYTF	TGTGCCAGCAGTGAAATAGACAGGGACGGCTATGGCTACACCTTC	TRBD1	TRBV25-1	few	TRBJ1-2
CAISESTGTYEQYF	TGTGCCATCAGTGAGTCGACAGGGACATACGAGCAGTACTTC	TRBD1	TRBV10-3	NA	TRBJ2-7
CASSFWGRGDTQYF	TGTGCCAGCAGCTTCTGGGGGCGAGGAGATACGCAGTATTTT	NA	TRBV5-4	NA	TRBJ2-3
CSVESLAGSPFF	TGCAGCGTTGAATCACTAGCGGGATCCCCGTTCTTC	TRBD2	TRBV29-1	once	TRBJ2-1
CAISELQGSETQYF	TGTGCCATCAGTGAGTTACAGGGATCCGAGACCCAGTACTTC	NA	TRBV10-3	NA	TRBJ2-5
CAINPGDRNTGELFF	TGTGCCATCAACCCTGGGGACAGGAACACCGGGGAGCTGTTTTTT	TRBD1	TRBV10-3	NA	TRBJ2-2
CASSERGAQPQHF	TGTGCCAGCAGTGAGAGGGGTGCTCAGCCCCAGCATTTT	NA	TRBV6-5	once	TRBJ1-5
CASSLGTVQETQYF	TGTGCCAGCAGCTTGGGCACAGTACAAGAGACCCAGTACTTC	NA	TRBV5-5	NA	TRBJ2-5
CAGRTGTGVTDTQYF	TGTGCCGGGCGTACGGGGACAGGGGTCACAGATACGCAGTATTTT	TRBD1	TRBV7-9	NA	TRBJ2-3
CASSVGGLGSYEQYF	TGTGCCAGCAGCGTAGGGGGACTAGGGTCCTACGAGCAGTACTTC	TRBD2	TRBV9	once	TRBJ2-7
CASIPGLAIYNEQFF	TGTGCCAGCATCCCGGGACTAGCGATTTACAATGAGCAGTTCTTC	TRBD2	TRBV6-6	few	TRBJ2-1
CASSDGRTQETQYF	TGTGCCAGCAGTGACGGAAGAACCCAAGAGACCCAGTACTTC	NA	TRBV2	NA	TRBJ2-5
CAARTASYTF	TGTGCCGCCAGGACAGCTAGCTACACCTTC	NA	TRBV30	NA	TRBJ1-2
CASSVSLNGQFF	TGTGCCAGCAGTGTATCGCTTAACGGGCAGTTCTTC	NA	TRBV6-5	NA	TRBJ2-1
CASSWAEDYNEQFF	TGTGCCAGCAGCTGGGCGGAGGACTACAATGAGCAGTTCTTC	NA	TRBV5-6	NA	TRBJ2-1
CASSPRGAISSEQFF	TGTGCCAGCAGCCCCCGGGGGGCCATATCAAGTGAGCAGTTCTTC	NA	TRBV11-3	NA	TRBJ2-1
CAWSARGYEQYF	TGTGCCTGGAGTGCTCGAGGTTACGAGCAGTACTTC	NA	TRBV30	NA	TRBJ2-7
CASRYGDRVWYEQYF	TGTGCCAGTCGGTACGGGGACAGGGTATGGTACGAGCAGTACTTC	TRBD1	TRBV19	NA	TRBJ2-7
CASSLGNSYNEQFF	TGCGCCAGCAGCCTCGGAAACTCATACAATGAGCAGTTCTTC	NA	TRBV5-1	NA	TRBJ2-1
CATSARTSEYQETQYF	TGTGCCACCAGCGCCAGGACTAGCGAGTACCAAGAGACCCAGTACTTC	TRBD2	TRBV15	NA	TRBJ2-5
CASSLGGGLGSYEQYF	TGCGCCAGCAGCTTGGGAGGGGGGCTAGGGTCCTACGAGCAGTACTTC	NA	TRBV5-1	NA	TRBJ2-7
CASSYSRAEPQHF	TGTGCCAGCAGTTACTCGAGGGCGGAGCCCCAGCATTTT	NA	TRBV6-6	NA	TRBJ1-5
CASSAPRQGEREGEQYF	TGTGCCAGCAGCGCCCCCCGGCAGGGTGAGCGGGAAGGCGAGCAGTACTTC	TRBD2	TRBV9	NA	TRBJ2-7
CASSGPGQKKNTEAFF	TGTGCCAGCAGTGGACCGGGACAGAAAAAGAACACTGAAGCTTTCTTT	TRBD1	TRBV6-1	NA	TRBJ1-1
CASSLSGVTYNEQFF	TGTGCCAGCAGTTTGAGCGGGGTAACCTACAATGAGCAGTTCTTC	TRBD2	TRBV28	NA	TRBJ2-1
CASSITGGWNTEAFF	TGTGCCAGTAGTATAACAGGGGGTTGGAACACTGAAGCTTTCTTT	TRBD1	TRBV19	few	TRBJ1-1
CASSGGYSEQFF	TGTGCCAGTAGCGGGGGGTACAGTGAGCAGTTCTTC	TRBD2	TRBV6-5	NA	TRBJ2-1
CASSLRQFSSTDTQYF	TGTGCCAGCAGCTTGAGGCAATTCTCTAGCACAGATACGCAGTATTTT	NA	TRBV5-4	NA	TRBJ2-3
CASRGNTDTQYF	TGTGCCAGCAGGGGTAATACAGATACGCAGTATTTT	NA	TRBV21-1	once	TRBJ2-3
CASSNARGSTDTQYF	TGTGCCAGCAGCAACGCACGGGGTAGCACAGATACGCAGTATTTT	NA	TRBV5-4	NA	TRBJ2-3
CASSTQETQYF	TGTGCCAGCAGTACCCAAGAGACCCAGTACTTC	NA	TRBV6-6	NA	TRBJ2-5
CASSHSGAEDTQYF	TGTGCCAGCAGCCACTCAGGGGCCGAAGATACGCAGTATTTT	NA	TRBV7-3	NA	TRBJ2-3
CAIGPGGVSGTDTQYF	TGTGCCATCGGACCCGGGGGCGTTTCGGGCACAGATACGCAGTATTTT	NA	TRBV10-3	NA	TRBJ2-3
CASSWEGPQPQHF	TGCGCCAGCAGTTGGGAGGGGCCCCAGCCCCAGCATTTT	NA	TRBV10-2	NA	TRBJ1-5
CASSFGLWDKNYEQYF	TGCGCCAGCAGCTTTGGCCTATGGGACAAAAACTACGAGCAGTACTTC	NA	TRBV4-1	NA	TRBJ2-7
CASSGQGYEQYF	TGTGCCAGCAGCGGGCAGGGTTACGAGCAGTACTTC	NA	TRBV5-4	NA	TRBJ2-7
CASSILGDQPQHF	TGTGCCAGTAGTATCCTTGGGGATCAGCCCCAGCATTTT	NA	TRBV19	NA	TRBJ1-5
CASSAGPGQGVITEAFF	TGTGCCAGCAGCGCGGGGCCTGGACAGGGGGTTATCACTGAAGCTTTCTTT	TRBD1	TRBV9	NA	TRBJ1-1
CASSLDSGAGELFF	TGTGCCAGCAGCTTGGACTCAGGAGCCGGGGAGCTGTTTTTT	NA	TRBV5-4	NA	TRBJ2-2
CASSLGGNPETQYF	TGTGCCAGCAGCTTGGGAGGAAATCCGGAGACCCAGTACTTC	NA	TRBV5-4	NA	TRBJ2-5
CASSPRLLAKNIQYF	TGTGCCAGTAGTCCGCGGTTATTGGCCAAAAACATTCAGTACTTC	NA	TRBV19	NA	TRBJ2-4